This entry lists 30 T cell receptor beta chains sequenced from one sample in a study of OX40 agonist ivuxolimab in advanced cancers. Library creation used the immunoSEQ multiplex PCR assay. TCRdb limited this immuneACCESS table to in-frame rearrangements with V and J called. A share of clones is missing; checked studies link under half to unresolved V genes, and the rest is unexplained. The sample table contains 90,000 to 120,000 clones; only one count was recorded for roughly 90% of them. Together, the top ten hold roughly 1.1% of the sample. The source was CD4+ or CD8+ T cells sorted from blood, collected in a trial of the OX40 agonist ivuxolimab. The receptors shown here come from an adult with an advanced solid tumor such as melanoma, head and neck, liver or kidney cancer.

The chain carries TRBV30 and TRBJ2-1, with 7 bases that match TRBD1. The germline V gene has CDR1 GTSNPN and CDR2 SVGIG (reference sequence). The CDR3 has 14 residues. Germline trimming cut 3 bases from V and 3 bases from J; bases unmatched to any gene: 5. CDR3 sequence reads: CAWSPGQHYNEQFF. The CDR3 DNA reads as TGTGCCTGGAGCCCGGGACAGCACTACAATGAGCAGTTCTTC. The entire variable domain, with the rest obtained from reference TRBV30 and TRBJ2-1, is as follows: SQTIHQWPATLVQPVGSPLSLECTVEGTSNPNLYWYRQAAGRGLQLLFYSVGIGQISSEVPQNLSASRPQDRQFILSSKKLLLSDSGFYLCAWSPGQHYNEQFFGPGTRLTVL.

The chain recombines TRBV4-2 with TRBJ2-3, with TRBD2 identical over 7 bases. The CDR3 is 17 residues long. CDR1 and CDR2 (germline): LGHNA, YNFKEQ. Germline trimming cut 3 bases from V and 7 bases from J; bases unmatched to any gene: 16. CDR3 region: CASSQNPGTMPRYTQYF. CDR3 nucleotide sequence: TGTGCCAGCAGCCAGAACCCCGGGACTATGCCCAGATATACGCAGTATTTT.

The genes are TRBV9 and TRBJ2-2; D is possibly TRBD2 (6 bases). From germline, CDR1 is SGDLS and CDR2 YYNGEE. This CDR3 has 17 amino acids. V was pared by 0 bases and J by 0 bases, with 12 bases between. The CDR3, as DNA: TGTGCCAGCAGCGTAGTGGTCGGGAGAGCGAACACCGGGGAGCTGTTTTTT. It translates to CASSVVVGRANTGELFF.

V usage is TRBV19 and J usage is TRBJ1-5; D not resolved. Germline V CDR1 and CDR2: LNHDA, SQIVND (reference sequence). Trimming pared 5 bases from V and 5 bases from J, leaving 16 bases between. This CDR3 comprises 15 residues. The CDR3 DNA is TGTGCCAGTAGTGCCCTGGAGGGTGGGGATCAGCCCCAGCATTTT. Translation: CASSALEGGDQPQHF. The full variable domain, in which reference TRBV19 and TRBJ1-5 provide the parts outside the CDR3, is DGGITQSPKYLFRKEGQNVTLSCEQNLNHDAMYWYRQDPGQGLRLIYYSQIVNDFQKGDIAEGYSVSREKKESFPLTVTSAQKNPTAFYLCASSALEGGDQPQHFGDGTRLSIL.

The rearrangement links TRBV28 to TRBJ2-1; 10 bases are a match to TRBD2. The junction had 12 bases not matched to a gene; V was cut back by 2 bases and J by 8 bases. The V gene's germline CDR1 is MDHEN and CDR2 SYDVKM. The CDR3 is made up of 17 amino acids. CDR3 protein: CASSLNSGRPWRDEQFF. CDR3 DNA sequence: TGTGCCAGCAGTTTAAATAGCGGGAGGCCCTGGAGGGATGAGCAGTTCTTC.

The CDR3 DNA follows: TGTGCCAGCAGTAGAATCCGGGCCGAACTTAACGAGCAGTACTTC. Residues: CASSRIRAELNEQYF. This chain links TRBV27 with TRBJ2-7; D not certain. The V and J ends lost 5 bases and 5 bases respectively, with 19 bases between them. Germline V CDR1 and CDR2: MNHEY, SMNVEV (reference sequence). This CDR3 is 15 amino acids long.

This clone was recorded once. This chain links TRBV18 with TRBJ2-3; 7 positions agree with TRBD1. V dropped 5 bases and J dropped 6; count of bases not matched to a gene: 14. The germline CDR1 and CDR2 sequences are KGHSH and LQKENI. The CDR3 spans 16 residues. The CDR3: CASSEDDREYMDTQYF. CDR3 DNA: TGTGCCAGCTCAGAAGACGACAGGGAGTATATGGATACGCAGTATTTT.

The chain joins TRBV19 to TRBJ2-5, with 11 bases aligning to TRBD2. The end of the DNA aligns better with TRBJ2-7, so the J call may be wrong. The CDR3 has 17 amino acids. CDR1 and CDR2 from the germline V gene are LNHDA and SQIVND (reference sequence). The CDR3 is CASSAAPGLAGPYEQYF. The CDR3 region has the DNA TGTGCCAGTAGTGCCGCCCCCGGACTAGCGGGTCCCTACGAGCAGTACTTC.

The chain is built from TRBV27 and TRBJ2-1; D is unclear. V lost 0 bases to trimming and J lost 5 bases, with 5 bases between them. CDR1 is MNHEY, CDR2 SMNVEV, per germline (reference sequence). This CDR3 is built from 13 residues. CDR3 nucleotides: TGTGCCAGCAGTTTATCGGCTAACAATGAGCAGTTCTTC. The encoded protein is CASSLSANNEQFF.

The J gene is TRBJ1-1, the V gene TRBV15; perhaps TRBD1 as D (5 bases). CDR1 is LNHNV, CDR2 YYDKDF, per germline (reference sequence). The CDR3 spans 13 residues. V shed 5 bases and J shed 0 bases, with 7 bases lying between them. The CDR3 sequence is CATSVRVNTEAFF. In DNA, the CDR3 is TGTGCCACCAGCGTCAGGGTGAACACTGAAGCTTTCTTT.

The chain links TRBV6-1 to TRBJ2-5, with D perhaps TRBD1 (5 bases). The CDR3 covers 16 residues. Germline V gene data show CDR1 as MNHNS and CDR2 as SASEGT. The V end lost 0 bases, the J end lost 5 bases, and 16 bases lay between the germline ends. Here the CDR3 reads CASSEALSGLGETQYF. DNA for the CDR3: TGTGCCAGCAGTGAAGCGCTGTCAGGGCTTGGGGAGACCCAGTACTTC.

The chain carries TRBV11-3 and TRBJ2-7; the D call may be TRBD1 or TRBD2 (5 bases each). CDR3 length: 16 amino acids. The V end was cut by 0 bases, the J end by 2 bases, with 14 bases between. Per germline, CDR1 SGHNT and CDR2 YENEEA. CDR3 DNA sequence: TGTGCCAGCAGCTTAGATTGGGAGACAGACCCCTACGAGCAGTACTTC. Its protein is CASSLDWETDPYEQYF.

The CDR3: CASSESFEKEWSSYNEQFF. CDR3 in DNA: TGCGCCAGCAGTGAGTCTTTTGAAAAGGAATGGAGCTCCTACAATGAGCAGTTCTTC. This chain uses TRBV10-2 with TRBJ2-1; D is uncertain. The CDR3 loop spans 19 amino acids. V was clipped by 0 bases and J by 0 bases, with 18 bases between them. Germline assignment: CDR1 WSHSY and CDR2 SAAADI.

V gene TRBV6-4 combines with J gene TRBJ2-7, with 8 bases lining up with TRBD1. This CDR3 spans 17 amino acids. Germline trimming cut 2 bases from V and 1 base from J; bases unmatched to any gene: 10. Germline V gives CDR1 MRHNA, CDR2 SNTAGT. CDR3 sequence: CASSDVPGQARSYEQYF. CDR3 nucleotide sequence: TGTGCCAGCAGTGACGTACCGGGACAGGCAAGATCCTACGAGCAGTACTTC.

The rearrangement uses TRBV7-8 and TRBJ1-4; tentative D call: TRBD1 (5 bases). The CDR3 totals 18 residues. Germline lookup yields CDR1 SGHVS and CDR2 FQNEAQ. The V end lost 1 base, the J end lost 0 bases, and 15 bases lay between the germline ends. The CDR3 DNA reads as TGTGCCAGCAGCTTAGAGATGAGGGGATCTGCAACTAATGAAAAACTGTTTTTT. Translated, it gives CASSLEMRGSATNEKLFF.

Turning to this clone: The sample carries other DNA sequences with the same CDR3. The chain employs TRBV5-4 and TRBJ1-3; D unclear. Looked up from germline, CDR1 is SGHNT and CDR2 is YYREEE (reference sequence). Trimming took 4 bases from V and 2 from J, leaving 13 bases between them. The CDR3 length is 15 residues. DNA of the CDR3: TGTGCCAGCAGCCCAGACATCAGCACTGGAAACACCATATATTTT. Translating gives CASSPDISTGNTIYF. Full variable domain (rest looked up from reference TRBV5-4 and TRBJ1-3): ETGVTQSPTHLIKTRGQQVTLRCSSQSGHNTVSWYQQALGQGPQFIFQYYREEENGRGNFPPRFSGLQFPNYSSELNVNALELDDSALYLCASSPDISTGNTIYFGEGSWLTVV.

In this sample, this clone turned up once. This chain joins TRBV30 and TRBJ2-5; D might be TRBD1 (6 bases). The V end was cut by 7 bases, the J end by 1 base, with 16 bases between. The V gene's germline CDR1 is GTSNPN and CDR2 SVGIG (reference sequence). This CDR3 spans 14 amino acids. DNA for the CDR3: TGTGCCTCGCTCCAACAGGGATCCCAAGAGACCCAGTACTTC. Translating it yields CASLQQGSQETQYF.

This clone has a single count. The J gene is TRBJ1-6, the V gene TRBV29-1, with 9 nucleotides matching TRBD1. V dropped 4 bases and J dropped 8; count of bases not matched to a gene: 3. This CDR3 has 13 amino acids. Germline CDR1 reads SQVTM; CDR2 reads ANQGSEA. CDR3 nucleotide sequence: TGCAGCGTTGGGGACAGGGAGCATTCACCCCTCCACTTT. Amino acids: CSVGDREHSPLHF.

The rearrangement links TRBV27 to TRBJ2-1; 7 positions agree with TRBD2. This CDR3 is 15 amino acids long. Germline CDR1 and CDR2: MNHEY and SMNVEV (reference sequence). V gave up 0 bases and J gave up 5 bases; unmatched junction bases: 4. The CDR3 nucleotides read TGTGCCAGCAGTTTATCCCAGCTAGCGGACAATGAGCAGTTCTTC. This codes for CASSLSQLADNEQFF.

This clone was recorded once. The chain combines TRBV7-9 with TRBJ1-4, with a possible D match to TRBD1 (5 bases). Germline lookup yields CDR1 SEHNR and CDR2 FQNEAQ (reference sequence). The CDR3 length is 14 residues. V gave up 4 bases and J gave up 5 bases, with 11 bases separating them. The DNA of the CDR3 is TGTGCCAGCAGCTCGTACGGGGGGAATGAAAAACTGTTTTTT. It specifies CASSSYGGNEKLFF.

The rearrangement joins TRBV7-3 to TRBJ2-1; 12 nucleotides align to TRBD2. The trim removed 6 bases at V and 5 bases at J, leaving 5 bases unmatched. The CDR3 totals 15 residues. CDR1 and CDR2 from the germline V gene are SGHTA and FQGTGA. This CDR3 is CASSLAGGPNNEQFF. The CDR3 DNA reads TGTGCCAGCAGTCTAGCGGGAGGGCCGAACAATGAGCAGTTCTTC.

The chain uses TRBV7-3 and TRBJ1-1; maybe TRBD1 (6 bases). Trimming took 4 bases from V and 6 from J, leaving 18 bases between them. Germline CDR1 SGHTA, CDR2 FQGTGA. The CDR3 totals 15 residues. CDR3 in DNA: TGTGCCAGCAGCTCCCGCGGGCCCGGGGGCGCTGAAGCTTTCTTT. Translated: CASSSRGPGGAEAFF.

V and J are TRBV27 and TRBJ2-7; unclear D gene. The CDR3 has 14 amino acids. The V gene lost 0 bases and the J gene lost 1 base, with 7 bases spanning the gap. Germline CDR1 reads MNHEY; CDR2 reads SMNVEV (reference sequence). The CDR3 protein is CASSLSGGSYEQYF. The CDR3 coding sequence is TGTGCCAGCAGTTTATCTGGCGGATCCTACGAGCAGTACTTC.

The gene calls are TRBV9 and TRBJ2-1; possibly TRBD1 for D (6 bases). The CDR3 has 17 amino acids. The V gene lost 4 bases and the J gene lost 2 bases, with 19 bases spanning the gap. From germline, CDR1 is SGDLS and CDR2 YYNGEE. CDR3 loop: CASSPSGQTIAYNEQFF. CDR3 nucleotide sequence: TGTGCCAGCAGCCCCTCGGGACAAACGATCGCCTACAATGAGCAGTTCTTC.

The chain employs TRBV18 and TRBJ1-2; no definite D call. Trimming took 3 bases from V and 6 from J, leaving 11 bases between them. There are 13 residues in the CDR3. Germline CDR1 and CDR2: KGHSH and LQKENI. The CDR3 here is CASSPVLNDGYTF. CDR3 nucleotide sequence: TGTGCCAGCTCACCGGTACTGAACGATGGCTACACCTTC.

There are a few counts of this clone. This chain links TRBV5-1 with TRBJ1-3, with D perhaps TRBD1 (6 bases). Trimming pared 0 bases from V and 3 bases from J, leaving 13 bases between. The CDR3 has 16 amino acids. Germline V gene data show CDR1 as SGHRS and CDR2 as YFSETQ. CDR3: CASSLASGAYGNTIYF. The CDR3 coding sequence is TGCGCCAGCAGCTTGGCCTCAGGGGCTTATGGAAACACCATATATTTT.

The CDR3 coding sequence is TGTGCCAGCAGTTTAGGCACAGTCCCCGTGCACACCTTC. As protein: CASSLGTVPVHTF. The chain has TRBV28 and TRBJ1-2; D not certain. The germline CDR1 and CDR2 sequences are MDHEN and SYDVKM. The length of the CDR3 is 13 residues. Trimming shortened V by 2 bases and J by 12 bases, and 16 bases separated the two germline ends.

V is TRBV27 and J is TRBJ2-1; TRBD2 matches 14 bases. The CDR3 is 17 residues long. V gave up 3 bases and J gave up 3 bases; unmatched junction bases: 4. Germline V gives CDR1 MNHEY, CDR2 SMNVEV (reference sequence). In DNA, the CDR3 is TGTGCCAGCAGTTTCCCGGGACTAGCGGGAGACTACAATGAGCAGTTCTTC. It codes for CASSFPGLAGDYNEQFF.

In nucleotides, the CDR3 is TGTGCCAGCAGCTCACAACCGGGACTAGCGAACGAGCAGTACTTC. It specifies CASSSQPGLANEQYF. The J gene is TRBJ2-7, the V gene TRBV7-3; 10 nucleotides line up with TRBD2. The CDR3 runs to 15 residues. Unmatched junction bases numbered 8, after V lost 4 bases and J lost 5 bases. CDR1 and CDR2 from the germline V gene are SGHTA and FQGTGA.

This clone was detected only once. CDR3 DNA: TGTGCCAGCAGCTCGGACAGGGGGGGCTACAATGAGCAGTTCTTC. Its translation is CASSSDRGGYNEQFF. This sequence joins TRBV7-2 and TRBJ2-1, with 10 bases identical to TRBD1. This CDR3 has 15 residues. V lost 4 bases to trimming and J lost 3 bases; unmatched junction nucleotides: 3. The germline V gene has CDR1 SGHTA and CDR2 FQGNSA.